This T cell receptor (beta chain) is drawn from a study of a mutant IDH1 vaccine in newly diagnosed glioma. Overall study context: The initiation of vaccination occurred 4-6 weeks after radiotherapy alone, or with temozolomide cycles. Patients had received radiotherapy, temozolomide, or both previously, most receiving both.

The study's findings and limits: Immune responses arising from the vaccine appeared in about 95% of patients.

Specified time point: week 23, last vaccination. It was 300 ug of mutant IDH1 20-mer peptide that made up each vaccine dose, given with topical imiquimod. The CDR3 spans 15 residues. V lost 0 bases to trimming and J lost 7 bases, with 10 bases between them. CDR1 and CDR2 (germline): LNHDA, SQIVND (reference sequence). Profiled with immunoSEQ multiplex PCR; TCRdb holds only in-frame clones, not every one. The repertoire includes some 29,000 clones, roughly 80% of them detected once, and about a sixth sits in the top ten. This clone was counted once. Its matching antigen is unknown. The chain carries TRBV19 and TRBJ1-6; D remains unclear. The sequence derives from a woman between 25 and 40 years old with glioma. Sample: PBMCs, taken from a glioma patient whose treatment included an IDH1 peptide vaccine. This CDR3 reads CASSIDSFGNSPLHF. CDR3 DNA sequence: TGTGCCAGTAGTATAGATAGTTTTGGAAATTCACCCCTCCACTTT.